This is a list of T cell receptor beta chains from one sample in a study of cytomegalovirus exposure and HLA in healthy donors. TCRdb keeps only in-frame clones here, not all; method: immunoSEQ multiplex PCR. The data show some 160,000 clones, about 85% seen once. Sequencing input: PBMCs. Receptors were obtained from a man aged 50-60 years in good health and CMV-seropositive. CDR3s leave out the opening cysteine and the closing phenylalanine or tryptophan. Only part of the rows carry a size: once, few, many, or a class if the clone is expanded.

size,V,CDR3
once,TRBV29-1,SVWTGENYGYT
-,TRBV7-9,ASSPEGQREGGAKNIQY
few,TRBV30,AWNPGSTGELF
-,TRBV7-8,ASTKRLANDYEQY
-,TRBV25-1,ASSTRQGDAF
-,TRBV5-1,ASSLGRGAEAF
-,TRBV4-2,ASSQDRDYRHNEQF
-,TRBV2,ASSQEREGSYEQY
-,TRBV6-5,ASSPWGGNTEAF
-,TRBV6-6,ASSPDSANYGYT
-,TRBV28,ASINRSSYEQY
-,TRBV4-2,ASSQWTGRAQPQH
-,TRBV19,ASSMGGLYEQY
-,TRBV28,ASSLVTQGHEQY
-,TRBV7-9,ASSTGQGWTEAF
-,TRBV30,AWRLDWKEQF
-,TRBV5-1,ASSLEASGRGPYEQY
-,TRBV5-1,ASSLESGPSPYGYT
-,TRBV7-6,ASSRTNTGELF
-,TRBV7-2,ASSPDRGWTEAF
-,TRBV27,ASSFRRTSGRQIDTQY
-,TRBV2,ASRVTGDQPQH
-,TRBV30,AWGPSVLTGEQF
few,TRBV5-5,ASSLVGRGEETQY
-,TRBV7-9,ASSLGGLSSGNTIY
-,TRBV6-1,AGTGGGYGYT
few,TRBV6-4,ASSDSGTSGRNEQF
-,TRBV7-2,ASTPRPTDTQY
once,TRBV5-4,ASSLYPEETGELF